Reported below is one T cell receptor beta chain. Researchers ran the PCR with 60 Vbeta and 13 Jbeta primers. Here immunoSEQ multiplex PCR was the method, and the copy in TCRdb shows in-frame clones only, minus some. The table lists approximately 91,000 clones, about 70% of them singletons. The data are from a study of cytomegalovirus exposure and HLA in healthy donors. Looking at the study overall: When 350 to 500 donors were genotyped, 81% of them were found to fall in the Caucasian-associated ancestry cluster.

Trimming pared 5 bases from V and 0 bases from J, leaving 10 bases between. Germline V CDR1 and CDR2: SNHLY, FYNNEI. This CDR3 has 15 amino acids. The gene calls are TRBV2 and TRBJ1-4; D remains unclear. Input material: PBMCs. This receptor was obtained from a female donor in good health and CMV-seronegative. This CDR3 reads CASSLGIATNEKLFF. In DNA, the CDR3 is TGTGCCAGCAGTCTTGGCATTGCAACTAATGAAAAACTGTTTTTT.